These 9 T cell receptor beta chains share one sample of origin, sequenced in a study of tumor and adjacent non-tumor tissue in lung cancer. Three rounds of nested PCR, following a modified ARM-PCR protocol, produced the TCRbeta library. One entry per CDR3 protein, called by TCRdb with MiXCR from the multiplex PCR reads. The sample comprises 120,000 to 150,000 distinct CDR3 sequences, roughly 66% of which are singletons, and roughly 18% rests with the top ten. This sample's RNA came from whole unsorted tissue. The source material was lung tumor tissue. The receptors here all came from a man in his 60s with small cell lung cancer.

There are a few counts of this clonotype. The chain couples TRBV28 to TRBJ2-3; D might be TRBD1 (5 bases). V lost 3 bases and J lost 4, with 11 bases in between. Per the germline V gene, CDR1 is MDHEN and CDR2 is SYDVKM. This CDR3 contains 14 residues. CDR3 protein: CASSFPGMADTQYF. The CDR3 DNA is TGTGCCAGCAGTTTCCCAGGGATGGCAGATACGCAGTATTTT. The full variable domain, its missing parts supplied by reference TRBV28 and TRBJ2-3, is DVKVTQSSRYLVKRTGEKVFLECVQDMDHENMFWYRQDPGLGLRLIYFSYDVKMKEKGDIPEGYSVSREKKERFSLILESASTNQTSMYLCASSFPGMADTQYFGPGTRLTVL.

The rearrangement links TRBV5-1 to TRBJ2-3; possible D gene TRBD2, 6 bases. This CDR3 is 18 amino acids long. Germline lookup yields CDR1 SGHRS and CDR2 YFSETQ. V was trimmed by 0 bases and J by 1 base, leaving 18 bases between them. This CDR3 is CASSLGFWRGAGTDTQYF. The DNA for the CDR3 is TGCGCCAGCAGCTTGGGTTTCTGGAGGGGAGCTGGCACAGATACGCAGTATTTT.

This clonotype was seen only once. A read error may explain this, as a much larger clone is one base away. Since no conserved phenylalanine or tryptophan closes the CDR3, a read error is the likely cause. The gene calls are TRBV7-8 and TRBJ2-5, with 9 positions matching TRBD1. The trim removed 5 bases at V and 3 bases at J, leaving 4 bases unmatched. Germline lookup yields CDR1 SGHVS and CDR2 FQNEAQ. The CDR3 loop spans 14 amino acids. The CDR3 here is CASSPGQGEETQYI. The CDR3 bases are TGTGCCAGCAGCCCGGGACAGGGAGAAGAGACCCAGTACATC.

As to this clonotype: One base away lies a much larger clone, so this may be a sequencing read error. The V call is TRBV6-1, the J call TRBJ2-1; D gene ambiguous. This CDR3 is built from 15 residues. V was pared by 2 bases and J by 2 bases, with 10 bases between. The germline gives CDR1 MNHNS, CDR2 SASEGT. CDR3 nucleotide sequence: TGTGCCAGCAGTGAAACAGTGGGCCCCTACAATGAGCAGTTCTTC. Protein sequence: CASSETVGPYNEQFF.

Many counts were recorded for this clonotype. The chain has TRBV20-1 and TRBJ2-3; TRBD1 matches at 9 bases. The J segment lost 3 bases and the V segment lost 7 bases, leaving 5 bases of the junction unmatched. The length of the CDR3 is 13 residues. The germline V gene encodes CDR1 DFQATT and CDR2 SNEGSKA (reference sequence). CDR3 protein: CSGTGQGTDTQYF. For the CDR3, the DNA is TGCAGTGGAACGGGACAGGGTACAGATACGCAGTATTTT.

Regarding this clonotype: A clone one base away is much larger, so this may be a read error. The rearrangement uses TRBV12-3 or TRBV12-4 and TRBJ2-1; 8 nucleotides line up with TRBD2. The length of the CDR3 is 13 residues. CDR3 sequence reads: CASMVAGYNGQFF. CDR3 nucleotides: TGTGCCAGCATGGTAGCGGGATACAATGGGCAGTTCTTC.

This clonotype was seen repeatedly, ten times or more. The chain recombines TRBV5-1 with TRBJ2-5; TRBD2 matches at 7 bases. CDR1 is SGHRS and CDR2 is YFSETQ in the germline V gene. Trimming at V came to 4 bases and at J to 0 bases, leaving 6 bases not matched to a gene. This CDR3 region has 15 residues. CDR3 residues: CASSPSTSDQETQYF. The CDR3 DNA reads TGCGCCAGCAGCCCAAGTACTAGCGACCAAGAGACCCAGTACTTC.

Concerning this clonotype itself: One base away lies a much larger clone, so this may be a sequencing read error. The V gene is TRBV29-1, the J gene TRBJ1-1; D might be TRBD1 (5 bases). The V and J ends lost 6 bases and 2 bases respectively, with 16 bases between them. CDR3 size: 14 residues. Germline V gene lookup returns CDR1 SQVTM and CDR2 ANQGSEA. CDR3 nucleotide sequence: TGCAGCGTCGGCCGGGGGGGAGAAAACACTGAAGCTTTCTTT. It yields the protein CSVGRGGENTEAFF.

As concerns this clonotype: A read error may account for a junction end that differs from germline. The chain carries TRBV10-2 and TRBJ2-7, with TRBD2 matching over 13 bases. Germline V gives CDR1 WSHSY, CDR2 SAAADI. The CDR3 has 16 residues. CDR3 in amino acids: CASRGLAGWENYEQYF. CDR3 DNA: TGCGCCAGCAGGGGACTAGCGGGGTGGGAGAACTACGAGCAGTATTTC.